This T cell receptor beta chain was retrieved from a study of blood T cells in healthy people across ages. Primed by a sample-barcoded 5' primer and a J-beta primer mix, a second PCR proceeded for 7 to 11 cycles. One entry per CDR3 protein results from TCRdb running MiXCR on the 5' RACE reads. The sample lists roughly 800,000 distinct CDR3 sequences; nearly 60% were seen once. The CDR3 runs 17 residues. Germline loops: CDR1 LGHDT, CDR2 YNNKEL (reference sequence). V lost 0 bases, J lost 1 base, and 10 bases lay in between. This clonotype was detected a few times. The receptor was derived from a man younger than 40 in good health. The source material was blood. The chain joins TRBV3-1 to TRBJ2-6; maybe TRBD1 (6 bases). CDR3 protein: CASSQDLGGSGANVLTF. CDR3 bases: TGTGCCAGCAGCCAAGATTTAGGGGGTTCTGGGGCCAACGTCCTGACTTTC.